Only a few counts were recorded for the clone carrying this T cell receptor (beta chain). Its specificity is unknown. The data derive from a study of vaccination and CD4 T cells after COVID-19. Study in general: Convalescent donors: six male, four female; seven Caucasian, two Asian, one multiracial, two Hispanic. Some control cultures received a CEFX pool, which served as the positive control. Others received an HIV-1 Nef pool or no peptide.

Cultured CD4+ T-cell DNA underwent Oncomine TCR Beta short-read sequencing. TCRdb reprocessed the PCR reads with MiXCR, giving one entry per CDR3 protein. The sample lists approximately 6,900 distinct CDR3 sequences, roughly 23% occurring once. Overall study findings and caveats: The study found median SARS-CoV-2-reactive clonotypes rising from approximately 21 to 40, not significantly.

This CDR3 is built from 13 residues. After removal of 8 bases from V and 4 bases from J, the junction contained 4 bases not matched to a gene. Treatment reported: roughly nine-day PBMC culture with coronavirus spike peptide pools or control peptides (ViraFEST assay). According to the study, CD4+ T cells from the unexposed donor were gathered ahead of the COVID-19 pandemic (2011-2018). ViraFEST used peptide pools to expand antigen-specific T cells and subsequently sequenced their TCRs. The sequence came from a human donor in good health. The sequenced sample consisted of CD4+ T cells from blood, cultured in vitro. V usage is TRBV12-3 or TRBV12-4 and J usage is TRBJ1-5; 8 nucleotides line up with TRBD1. Here the CDR3 DNA reads TGTGCCAGCCGGACAGGGTCGAATCAGCCCCAGCATTTT. The encoded protein is CASRTGSNQPQHF.